What follows are 28 T cell receptor beta chains derived from one specimen sequenced in a study of shared clonotypes between healthy human individuals. Assay used: immunoSEQ multiplex PCR; TCRdb lists only in-frame clones, some missing. The sample has about 470,000 clones; about four fifths are singletons. Sequencing input: PBMCs. All receptors derive from a woman in her thirties or forties in good health. Some clones in this sample may be carry-over from other donors' samples.

V usage is TRBV5-1 and J usage is TRBJ2-2; D not certain. Trimming removed 4 bases at V and 7 bases at J, with 11 bases between. Germline loops: CDR1 SGHRS, CDR2 YFSETQ. This CDR3 has 13 amino acids. The CDR3 nucleotides read TGCGCCAGCAGCCCTGACGGTGACGGGGAGCTGTTTTTT. It encodes CASSPDGDGELFF.

This clone came up once. The chain employs TRBV14 and TRBJ1-4; 11 bases fit TRBD1. J lost 7 bases, V lost 4 bases, and 2 bases had no gene match. Germline CDR1 is SGHDN and CDR2 is FVKESK. The CDR3 runs 14 residues. The CDR3 is CASSRTGGFEKLFF. The CDR3 nucleotides read TGTGCCAGCAGCCGGACAGGGGGCTTTGAAAAACTGTTTTTT.

In the case of this clone: It differs at one base from a far larger clone, so likely a read error. J is TRBJ2-7 and V is TRBV6-5; 7 bases match TRBD2. The germline V gene encodes CDR1 MNHEY and CDR2 SVGAGI. The CDR3 has 15 residues. The trim removed 5 bases at V and 0 bases at J, leaving 7 bases unmatched. The CDR3 loop is CASSPPSGRSYEQYF. The CDR3 DNA reads TGTGCCAGCAGTCCACCTAGCGGACGCTCCTACGAGCAGTACTTC.

The rearrangement uses TRBV6-6 and TRBJ1-3, with 10 bases identical to TRBD1. The V gene end was trimmed by 5 bases and the J gene end by 6 bases; junction bases not matched to a gene: 4. Per germline, CDR1 MNHNY and CDR2 SVGAGI (reference sequence). The CDR3 covers 14 residues. The CDR3, as DNA: TGTGCCAGCAGTGCAGACAGGGGGCTAAACACCATATATTTT. Protein sequence: CASSADRGLNTIYF.

About this clone itself: Sequence at one end of the junction differs from germline and may be a read error. The rearrangement joins TRBV7-7 to TRBJ2-7; D is perhaps TRBD1 (6 bases). Germline lookup yields CDR1 SSHAT and CDR2 FNYEAQ (reference sequence). CDR3 length: 15 residues. This CDR3 reads CASSTGQGSSYEQYF. CDR3 sequence (DNA): TGTGCTAGCAGCACAGGCCAGGGGAGCTCCTACGAGCAGTACTTC.

This sequence joins TRBV5-5 and TRBJ2-3, with 9 bases that match TRBD1. The germline V gene has CDR1 SGHKS and CDR2 YYEKEE (reference sequence). The CDR3 has 16 residues. The V and J ends lost 3 bases and 3 bases, in that order; junction bases with no gene match: 8. CDR3 bases: TGTGCCAGCAGCTCATACCGGGACAGGGTTACAGATACGCAGTATTTT. Protein product: CASSSYRDRVTDTQYF. Full variable domain (missing parts from reference TRBV5-5 and TRBJ2-3): DAGVTQSPTHLIKTRGQQVTLRCSPISGHKSVSWYQQVLGQGPQFIFQYYEKEERGRGNFPDRFSARQFPNYSSELNVNALLLGDSALYLCASSSYRDRVTDTQYFGPGTRLTVL.

This clone was seen more than once but under ten times. The chain links TRBV7-2 to TRBJ1-1, with no clear D. Germline CDR1 SGHTA, CDR2 FQGNSA. The length of the CDR3 is 14 residues. The V end lost 2 bases, the J end lost 0 bases, and 7 bases lay between the germline ends. CDR3: CASSLRRLNTEAFF. The CDR3, as DNA: TGTGCCAGCAGCTTACGACGGCTGAACACTGAAGCTTTCTTT.

The chain couples TRBV19 to TRBJ1-5; D remains unclear. The CDR3 is 15 residues long. Germline-derived CDR1 and CDR2 are LNHDA and SQIVND (reference sequence). V lost 2 bases to trimming and J lost 9 bases, with 17 bases between them. CDR3 sequence: CASSITRDHTRPQHF. CDR3 sequence (DNA): TGTGCCAGTAGTATAACCCGGGATCATACCCGGCCCCAGCATTTT.

This clone was recorded a few times. The rearrangement joins TRBV29-1 to TRBJ1-1; no reliable D call. This CDR3 is built from 12 residues. Germline-derived CDR1 and CDR2 are SQVTM and ANQGSEA. The V end lost 3 bases, the J end lost 6 bases, and 11 bases lay between the germline ends. The DNA of the CDR3 is TGCAGCGTTGAGGTAGGGAAGGCTGAAGCTTTCTTT. Protein: CSVEVGKAEAFF.

The chain recombines TRBV7-9 with TRBJ2-7; D perhaps matches TRBD1 (5 bases). Trimming left V 3 bases short and J 6 bases short, with 9 bases between. The CDR3 runs 12 residues. CDR1 is SEHNR and CDR2 is FQNEAQ in the germline V gene (reference sequence). The CDR3 sequence: CASSFAGFEQYF. For the CDR3, the DNA is TGTGCCAGCAGCTTTGCAGGGTTCGAGCAGTACTTC.

V gene TRBV2 combines with J gene TRBJ2-7, with TRBD2 as a possible D gene (5 bases). The CDR3 has 17 amino acids. V was shortened by 4 bases and J by 3 bases, with 22 bases between the two germline ends. CDR1 is SNHLY, CDR2 FYNNEI, per germline. The DNA for the CDR3 is TGTGCCAGCAGTGCGTTGCAAGAGAAGACGGGAAACTACGAGCAGTACTTC. Its protein product is CASSALQEKTGNYEQYF.

The rearrangement links TRBV15 to TRBJ2-5, with 7 bases lining up with TRBD2. The CDR3 runs 15 residues. The V and J ends lost 0 bases and 5 bases, in that order; junction bases with no gene match: 6. The V gene's germline CDR1 is LNHNV and CDR2 YYDKDF (reference sequence). The CDR3 DNA reads TGTGCCACCAGCAGAGATCCCGGCGGGAGCGAGACCCAGTACTTC. This gives the protein CATSRDPGGSETQYF.

V is TRBV28 and J is TRBJ2-5; 10 nucleotides match TRBD2. V gave up 8 bases and J gave up 5 bases; unmatched junction bases: 14. The CDR3 covers 16 residues. Germline V gene data show CDR1 as MDHEN and CDR2 as SYDVKM. The CDR3 DNA is TGTGCCAGCTCGTCCCCTCTAGCGGGAGATTGGGAGACCCAGTACTTC. This encodes CASSSPLAGDWETQYF. Together with reference TRBV28 and TRBJ2-5, the CDR3 gives the full variable domain: DVKVTQSSRYLVKRTGEKVFLECVQDMDHENMFWYRQDPGLGLRLIYFSYDVKMKEKGDIPEGYSVSREKKERFSLILESASTNQTSMYLCASSSPLAGDWETQYFGPGTRLLVL.

The chain couples TRBV20-1 to TRBJ1-3; no firm D call. The ends were cut back, 4 bases at V and 4 bases at J, with 5 bases in the middle. There are 11 residues in the CDR3. Germline CDR1 and CDR2: DFQATT and SNEGSKA (reference sequence). CDR3 region: CSATWGNTIYF. In DNA, the CDR3 is TGCAGTGCTACGTGGGGAAACACCATATATTTT.

The chain combines TRBV29-1 with TRBJ2-5; weak D call: TRBD2 (6 bases). The tail of the sequence fits TRBJ2-7 better, so the J call may be wrong. Germline V lookup: CDR1 SQVTM, CDR2 ANQGSEA. This CDR3 is 14 amino acids long. The DNA of the CDR3 is TGCAGCGTTGGGGCATATAGCGGTTCCCACGAGCAGTACTTC. Protein product: CSVGAYSGSHEQYF.

The V gene is TRBV20-1, the J gene TRBJ2-7, with D tentatively TRBD2 (6 bases). Looked up from germline, CDR1 is DFQATT and CDR2 is SNEGSKA (reference sequence). This CDR3 spans 10 amino acids. Trimming shortened V by 4 bases and J by 9 bases, and 10 bases separated the two germline ends. The CDR3 sequence: CSATEGMQYF. Here the CDR3 DNA reads TGCAGTGCTACGGAGGGCATGCAGTACTTC.

The chain recombines TRBV7-2 with TRBJ2-7; D could derive from TRBD1 or TRBD2 (5 bases each). Trimming cost V 3 bases and J 2 bases, with 14 bases left between them. The germline gives CDR1 SGHTA, CDR2 FQGNSA. The CDR3 covers 15 residues. CDR3 protein: CASSFAGTAAYEQYF. The CDR3 nucleotides are TGTGCCAGCAGCTTCGCCGGGACGGCCGCCTACGAGCAGTACTTC.

In this sample, this clone turned up once. The chain carries TRBV21-1 and TRBJ2-1; the table's D call, TRBD2, was not checked against the DNA. TRBV21-1 is recorded as a pseudogene. The CDR3 sequence is 16 residues long. CDR3 sequence reads: CASSKGLAGGSDEQFF. The CDR3 region has the DNA TGTGCCAGCAGCAAGGGACTAGCGGGAGGATCCGATGAGCAGTTCTTC.

In this sample, this clone turned up a few times. The chain carries TRBV4-1 and TRBJ1-3; D is unresolved. The CDR3 spans 15 residues. The V gene's germline CDR1 is MGHRA and CDR2 YSYEKL. Trimming took off 4 bases at V and 0 bases at J, with 10 bases between the two ends. The chain's CDR3 is CASSLLWHSGNTIYF. The CDR3 nucleotides read TGCGCCAGCAGCCTATTATGGCACTCTGGAAACACCATATATTTT.

CDR3 in DNA: TGTGCCAGCAGCTTGGCTGGGATCGCTAACTATGGCTACACCTTC. Its protein product is CASSLAGIANYGYTF. V is TRBV5-4 and J is TRBJ1-2; D remains ambiguous. Trimming stripped 0 bases from V and 0 bases from J, with 9 bases between. Germline V gene data show CDR1 as SGHNT and CDR2 as YYREEE (reference sequence). The CDR3 spans 15 residues.

This clone was recorded only once. This chain connects TRBV5-6 to TRBJ1-2; D unresolved. Germline CDR1 reads SGHDT; CDR2 reads YYEEEE. This CDR3 is built from 14 residues. The V and J ends lost 0 bases and 2 bases respectively, with 8 bases between them. The chain's CDR3 is CASSLGQKNYGYTF. The CDR3 region has the DNA TGTGCCAGCAGCTTGGGGCAGAAGAACTATGGCTACACCTTC. The entire variable domain, with the rest obtained from reference TRBV5-6 and TRBJ1-2, is as follows: DAGVTQSPTHLIKTRGQQVTLRCSPKSGHDTVSWYQQALGQGPQFIFQYYEEEERQRGNFPDRFSGHQFPNYSSELNVNALLLGDSALYLCASSLGQKNYGYTFGSGTRLTVV.

As for this clone: The sample holds other DNA sequences that translate to the same CDR3. The gene calls are TRBV15 and TRBJ1-4; no firm D call. Germline CDR1 and CDR2: LNHNV and YYDKDF (reference sequence). V was pared by 3 bases and J by 7 bases, with 12 bases between. This CDR3 is 14 amino acids long. Here the CDR3 reads CATSRDRGGEKLFF. The CDR3 DNA is TGTGCCACCAGCAGGGACCGGGGAGGTGAAAAACTGTTTTTT.

The chain links TRBV30 to TRBJ1-2; 7 bases map to TRBD1. The CDR3 has 14 amino acids. From germline, CDR1 is GTSNPN and CDR2 SVGIG (reference sequence). Losses at the gene ends were 0 bases for V and 3 bases for J; bases not matched to a gene: 4. The CDR3 loop is CAWSVGGTDYGYTF. CDR3 bases: TGTGCCTGGAGTGTTGGTGGGACAGACTATGGCTACACCTTC.

This clone was seen only a few times. Written as DNA, the CDR3 is TGTGCCAGTAGTATTCGGGTAGACACTGAAGCTTTCTTT. As protein: CASSIRVDTEAFF. The chain employs TRBV19 and TRBJ1-1; D not certain. CDR3 length: 13 amino acids. Germline V lookup: CDR1 LNHDA, CDR2 SQIVND (reference sequence). V lost 3 bases, J lost 3 bases, and 8 bases lay in between.

This rearrangement joins TRBV27 to TRBJ2-7, with TRBD2 matching 7 bases. Germline V gene data show CDR1 as MNHEY and CDR2 as SMNVEV (reference sequence). V shed 4 bases and J 4 bases; nucleotides not matched to a gene: 10. The length of the CDR3 is 15 residues. The CDR3 spells CASSSSGELAYEQYF. The CDR3 DNA reads TGTGCCAGCAGTTCAAGCGGGGAGTTGGCATACGAGCAGTACTTC.

In nucleotides, the CDR3 is TGTGCCTGGAGTGTAGTAGGGGGGGGCTACGAGCAGTACTTC. This gives the protein CAWSVVGGGYEQYF. The chain is built from TRBV30 and TRBJ2-7; possibly TRBD2 for D (7 bases). In germline, CDR1 is GTSNPN, CDR2 SVGIG (reference sequence). The CDR3 has 14 amino acids. V lost 0 bases and J lost 3, with 12 bases in between.

The V call is TRBV5-1, the J call TRBJ2-5, with unresolved D. The CDR3 covers 14 residues. The V gene lost 0 bases and the J gene lost 1 base, with 7 bases spanning the gap. Germline V gene data show CDR1 as SGHRS and CDR2 as YFSETQ. Written as DNA, the CDR3 is TGCGCCAGCAGCTTGGCCCTAATCCAAGAGACCCAGTACTTC. The encoded protein is CASSLALIQETQYF. The variable domain in full, completed from reference TRBV5-1 and TRBJ2-5, reads KAGVTQTPRYLIKTRGQQVTLSCSPISGHRSVSWYQQTPGQGLQFLFEYFSETQRNKGNFPGRFSGRQFSNSRSEMNVSTLELGDSALYLCASSLALIQETQYFGPGTRLLVL.

V usage is TRBV19 and J usage is TRBJ2-1; 10 nucleotides line up with TRBD2. The CDR3 contains 18 residues. After removal of 7 bases from V and 12 bases from J, the junction contained 24 bases not matched to a gene. Germline CDR1 is LNHDA and CDR2 is SQIVND (reference sequence). In nucleotides, the CDR3 is TGTGCCAGTAAGGGGCCAGGGCTAACTAGCGGGAACTTTTTAGTGCAGTTCTTC. This gives the protein CASKGPGLTSGNFLVQFF.